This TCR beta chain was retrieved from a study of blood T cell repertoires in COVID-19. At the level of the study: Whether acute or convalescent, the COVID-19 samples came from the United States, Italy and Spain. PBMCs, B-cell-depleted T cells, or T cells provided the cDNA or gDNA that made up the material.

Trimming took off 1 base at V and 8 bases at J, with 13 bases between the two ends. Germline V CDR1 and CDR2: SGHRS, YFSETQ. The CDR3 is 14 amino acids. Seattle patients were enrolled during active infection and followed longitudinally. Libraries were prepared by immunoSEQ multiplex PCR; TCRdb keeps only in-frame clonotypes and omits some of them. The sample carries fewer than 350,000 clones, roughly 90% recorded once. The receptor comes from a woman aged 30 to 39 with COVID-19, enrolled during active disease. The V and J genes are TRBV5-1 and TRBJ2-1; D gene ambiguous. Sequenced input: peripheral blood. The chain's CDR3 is CASSLRQPADEQFF. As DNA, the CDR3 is TGCGCCAGCAGCTTGAGGCAGCCGGCGGATGAGCAGTTCTTC.